This T cell receptor (beta chain) comes out of a study of T-cell reconstitution after alpha-beta-depleted transplantation in children. The TCRbeta library was prepared with unique molecular identifiers. TCRdb passed the PCR reads through MiXCR, listing each CDR3 protein once. This table has about 400,000 distinct CDR3 sequences, roughly 22% appearing once. This clonotype appeared a few times. The CDR3 length is 15 residues. CDR1 and CDR2 (germline): SEHNR, FQNEAQ (reference sequence). The V gene lost 5 bases and the J gene lost 2 bases, with 14 bases spanning the gap. Here the sequenced sample was PBMCs from the stem cell graft donor, taken from the stem cell graft. This sequence was found in a human donor who donated a stem cell graft to a child with acute myeloid leukemia. The rearrangement joins TRBV7-9 to TRBJ2-3, with unresolved D. The CDR3 DNA sequence: TGTGCCAGCAGCCCAGTAGAGACCGTCACAGATACGCAGTATTTT. As protein: CASSPVETVTDTQYF.